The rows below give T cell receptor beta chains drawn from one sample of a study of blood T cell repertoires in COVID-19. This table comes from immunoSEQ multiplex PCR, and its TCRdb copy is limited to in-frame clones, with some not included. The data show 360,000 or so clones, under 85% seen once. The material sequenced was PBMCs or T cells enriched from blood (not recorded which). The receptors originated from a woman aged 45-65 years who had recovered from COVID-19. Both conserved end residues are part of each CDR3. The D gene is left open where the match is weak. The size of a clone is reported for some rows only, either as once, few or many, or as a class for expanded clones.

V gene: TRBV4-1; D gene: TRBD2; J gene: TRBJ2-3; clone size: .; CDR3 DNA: TGCGCCAGCAGCCAAGTAACTAGCGGGAGAGGTACAGATACGCAGTATTTT; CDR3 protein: CASSQVTSGRGTDTQYF
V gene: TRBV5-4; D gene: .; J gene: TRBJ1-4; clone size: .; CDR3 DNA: TGTGCCAGCAGCCAGGGTTCAACTAATGAAAAACTGTTTTTT; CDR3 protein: CASSQGSTNEKLFF
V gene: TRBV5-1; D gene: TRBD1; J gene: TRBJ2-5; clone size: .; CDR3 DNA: TGCGCCAGCATTGGGGACAGCCAAGAGACCCAGTACTTC; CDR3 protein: CASIGDSQETQYF
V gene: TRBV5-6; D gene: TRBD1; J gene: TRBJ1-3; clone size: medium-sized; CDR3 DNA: TGTGCCAGCAGCTTGTTCGGACAGGGGGCTTCTGGAAACACCATATATTTT; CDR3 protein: CASSLFGQGASGNTIYF
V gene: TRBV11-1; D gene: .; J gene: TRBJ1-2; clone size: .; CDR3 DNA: TGTGCCAGCGAGCCCACCTATGGCTACACCTTC; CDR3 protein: CASEPTYGYTF
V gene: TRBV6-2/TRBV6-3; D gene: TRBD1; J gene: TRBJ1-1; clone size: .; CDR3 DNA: TGTGCCAGCAGTTTGGCTCGGACAGGGGAAGCTTTCTTT; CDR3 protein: CASSLARTGEAFF
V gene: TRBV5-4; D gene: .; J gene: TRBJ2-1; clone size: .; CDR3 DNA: TGTGCCAGCAGCTTGGTTGGGGGCTCGTACAATGAGCAGTTCTTC; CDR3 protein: CASSLVGGSYNEQFF
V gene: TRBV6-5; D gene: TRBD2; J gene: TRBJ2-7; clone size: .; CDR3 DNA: TGTGCCAGCAGTTCCCCACTAGCGGGGGACCTCTACGAGCAGTACTTC; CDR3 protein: CASSSPLAGDLYEQYF
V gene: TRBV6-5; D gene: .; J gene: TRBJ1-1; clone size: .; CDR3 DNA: TGTGCCAGCAGTTCAGGGGAGAGAAAAGCTTTCTTT; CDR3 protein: CASSSGERKAFF
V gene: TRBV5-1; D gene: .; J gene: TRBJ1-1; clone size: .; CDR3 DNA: TGCGCCAGCAGCTTGGTCGGAGTTACCACTGAAGCTTTCTTT; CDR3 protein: CASSLVGVTTEAFF